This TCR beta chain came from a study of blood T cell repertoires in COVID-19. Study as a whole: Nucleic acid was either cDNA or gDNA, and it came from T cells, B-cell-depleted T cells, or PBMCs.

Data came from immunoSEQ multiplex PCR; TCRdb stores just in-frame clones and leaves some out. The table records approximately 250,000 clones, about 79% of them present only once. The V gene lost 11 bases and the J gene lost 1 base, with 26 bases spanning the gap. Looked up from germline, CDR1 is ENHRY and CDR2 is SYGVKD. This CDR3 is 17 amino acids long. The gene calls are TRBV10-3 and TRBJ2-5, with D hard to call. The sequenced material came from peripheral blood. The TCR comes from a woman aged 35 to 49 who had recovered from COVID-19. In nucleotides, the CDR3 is TGTGCCCAACCCGAGCTTGCCCCCACGAAGAGCCAAGAGACCCAGTACTTC. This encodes CAQPELAPTKSQETQYF.